This TCR beta chain was captured by sequencing in a study of blood T cells in healthy people across ages. Deletions cut 4 bases from V and 13 bases from J, with 20 bases between. Germline lookup yields CDR1 LGHDT and CDR2 YNNKEL (reference sequence). The length of the CDR3 is 14 residues. Then a second PCR, running roughly 7 to 11 cycles, was carried out with a sample-barcoded 5' primer and a J-beta primer mix. Each CDR3 protein gets one entry after TCRdb re-called the 5' RACE reads with MiXCR. The repertoire holds approximately 900,000 distinct CDR3 sequences, around 46% seen once, with around 15% in the top ten.

The chain combines TRBV3-1 with TRBJ2-1; D is possibly TRBD1 or TRBD2 (5 bases each). This TCR was recovered from a man aged 25 to 40 in good health. The sample consisted of blood. The CDR3 nucleotides read TGTGCCAGCAGCCTCGGACTTGCCAGGGAGACCCAGTTCTTC. Translated, it gives CASSLGLARETQFF.